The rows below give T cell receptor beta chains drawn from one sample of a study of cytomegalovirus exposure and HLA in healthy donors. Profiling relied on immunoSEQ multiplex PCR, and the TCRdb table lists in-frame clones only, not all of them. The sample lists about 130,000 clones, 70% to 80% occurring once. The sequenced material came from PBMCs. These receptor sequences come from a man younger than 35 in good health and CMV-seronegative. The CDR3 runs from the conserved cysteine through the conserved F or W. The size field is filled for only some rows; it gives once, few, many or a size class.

CDR3: CASSRVPGQGNYGYTF
length: 16
size: NA
V: TRBV4-1

CDR3: CASSYSRVSNTEAFF
length: 15
size: NA
V: TRBV6-5

CDR3: CASSALITSGALSYEQYF
length: 18
size: NA
V: TRBV11-1

CDR3: CSVDRTGGAYGYTF
length: 14
size: few
V: TRBV29-1

CDR3: CARSLLAYLPFSYEQYF
length: 17
size: NA
V: TRBV5-3

CDR3: CASSLLTGNTEAFF
length: 14
size: once
V: TRBV2

CDR3: CASSFQGEETQYF
length: 13
size: NA
V: TRBV5-1

CDR3: CASSTGWNSPLHF
length: 13
size: NA
V: TRBV7-2

CDR3: CATGGQGLGRETYEQYF
length: 17
size: NA
V: TRBV15

CDR3: CASSLATAFLSLSNQPQHF
length: 19
size: NA
V: TRBV7-2

CDR3: CASSLSGTSYNEQFF
length: 15
size: NA
V: TRBV11-2

CDR3: CASSEFYRDRVYGYTF
length: 16
size: NA
V: TRBV6-1

CDR3: CASSPGGYTGELFF
length: 14
size: NA
V: TRBV6-5

CDR3: CASSPSGTNPLKYQETQYF
length: 19
size: NA
V: TRBV7-3

CDR3: CASSEDRPHEQYF
length: 13
size: NA
V: TRBV5-1

CDR3: CATKLAAAYEQYF
length: 13
size: NA
V: TRBV5-4

CDR3: CASSQDQGWGTSGIGADTQYF
length: 21
size: NA
V: TRBV4-1

CDR3: CASNPSTNTGELFF
length: 14
size: NA
V: TRBV6-7

CDR3: CASSLGDTVFF
length: 11
size: few
V: TRBV7-9

CDR3: CASSSPRDRGRDEQFF
length: 16
size: NA
V: TRBV6-5

CDR3: CASSLAGTVVINEKLFF
length: 17
size: few
V: TRBV7-9

CDR3: CASSSQGYNEQFF
length: 13
size: NA
V: TRBV9

CDR3: CASSPRGRETQYF
length: 13
size: NA
V: TRBV27

CDR3: CATLRDSPNYGYTF
length: 14
size: NA
V: TRBV6-5

CDR3: CASSFDRSLYTEAFF
length: 15
size: NA
V: TRBV5-1

CDR3: CASSSQSGDYGYTF
length: 14
size: few
V: TRBV5-4

CDR3: CASSPDRGNGYTF
length: 13
size: NA
V: TRBV6-1

CDR3: CASSLNSGRTHTDTQYF
length: 17
size: NA
V: TRBV13

CDR3: CASSLVGTGSYNSPLHF
length: 17
size: once
V: TRBV7-8

CDR3: CASSPQITGQSSYNEQFF
length: 18
size: few
V: TRBV18

CDR3: CASSEEGGGTYEQYF
length: 15
size: NA
V: TRBV4-3

CDR3: CASSLTEETQYF
length: 12
size: NA
V: TRBV5-7

CDR3: CASSVITGNFAKNIQYF
length: 17
size: NA
V: TRBV28

CDR3: CASSPRQGPNTEAFF
length: 15
size: once
V: TRBV14

CDR3: CASSSHRGEAFF
length: 12
size: NA
V: TRBV7-2

CDR3: CSAKREYEQYF
length: 11
size: NA
V: TRBV20-1

CDR3: CASSASGTSTDTQYF
length: 15
size: NA
V: TRBV9

CDR3: CASSASVQPQHF
length: 12
size: NA
V: TRBV28

CDR3: CATSRGRQGAYSGANVLTF
length: 19
size: NA
V: TRBV15

CDR3: CASGWAYGGADTQYF
length: 15
size: NA
V: TRBV27

CDR3: CSVGGGSTEAFF
length: 12
size: NA
V: TRBV29-1

CDR3: CASSQDNSGRPFF
length: 13
size: few
V: TRBV14